The next 17 T cell receptor beta chains were all read from a single sample in a study of cytomegalovirus exposure and HLA in healthy donors. Vbeta (60) and Jbeta (13) primers were used in the PCR. Sequencing was performed with immunoSEQ multiplex PCR; in TCRdb, only in-frame clones are kept and a portion is missing. The repertoire holds roughly 120,000 clones, with roughly 72% as singletons. Sequencing input: PBMCs. The origin of the receptors is a middle-aged woman in good health and CMV-seropositive.

The chain employs TRBV7-2 and TRBJ1-2; D is unclear. Germline V CDR1 and CDR2: SGHTA, FQGNSA. CDR3 length: 14 residues. Trimming took 0 bases from V and 1 from J, leaving 6 bases between them. The CDR3 DNA reads as TGTGCCAGCAGCTTAGCGGGGAGTAACTATGGCTACACCTTC. It translates to CASSLAGSNYGYTF.

In this sample, this clone turned up a few times. The chain employs TRBV9 and TRBJ2-1, with D perhaps TRBD2 (6 bases). Germline values: CDR1 SGDLS, CDR2 YYNGEE. The CDR3 has 15 amino acids. The V end lost 0 bases, the J end lost 9 bases, and 16 bases lay between the germline ends. The chain's CDR3 is CASSVERGMGIEQFF. The CDR3 nucleotides read TGTGCCAGCAGCGTAGAGCGCGGGATGGGAATTGAGCAGTTCTTC.

The V call is TRBV6-1, the J call TRBJ2-1; 9 bases match TRBD1. Germline V gene lookup returns CDR1 MNHNS and CDR2 SASEGT. With 6 bases clipped from V and 5 bases from J, the junction kept 5 bases outside the gene matches. The CDR3 has 14 residues. The CDR3 nucleotides read TGTGCCAGCAGCTCGGGACAGGGCAACAATGAGCAGTTCTTC. Translated: CASSSGQGNNEQFF.

This chain uses TRBV4-1 with TRBJ2-7; D is possibly TRBD1 (6 bases). Trimming left V 3 bases short and J 2 bases short, with 14 bases between. The CDR3 sequence is 15 residues long. The germline V gene encodes CDR1 MGHRA and CDR2 YSYEKL. CDR3 loop: CASSHVDSSTYEQYF. The CDR3 bases are TGCGCCAGCAGCCACGTGGACAGTTCGACCTACGAGCAGTACTTC.

The V and J genes are TRBV14 and TRBJ2-5; 10 nucleotides line up with TRBD1. Germline lookup yields CDR1 SGHDN and CDR2 FVKESK. The CDR3 length is 15 residues. V lost 5 bases to trimming and J lost 5 bases; unmatched junction nucleotides: 8. Written as DNA, the CDR3 is TGTGCCAGCAGCTTCCCGGACAGGGGGAGGGAGACCCAGTACTTC. This translates into CASSFPDRGRETQYF.

V and J are TRBV30 and TRBJ1-4; 7 nucleotides align to TRBD1. The CDR3 has 14 amino acids. Losses at the gene ends were 0 bases for V and 7 bases for J; bases not matched to a gene: 5. Looked up from germline, CDR1 is GTSNPN and CDR2 is SVGIG (reference sequence). DNA for the CDR3: TGTGCCTGGAGTGTACGTGGGACAGCTGAAAAACTGTTTTTT. It codes for CAWSVRGTAEKLFF.

The rearrangement joins TRBV18 to TRBJ1-2; a possible D gene is TRBD1 (6 bases). Trimming stripped 3 bases from V and 5 bases from J, with 13 bases between. The germline CDR1 and CDR2 sequences are KGHSH and LQKENI. This CDR3 spans 14 amino acids. In DNA form, the CDR3 reads TGTGCCAGCTCACCCCCGGGGCAGGGGTATGGCTACACCTTC. The encoded protein is CASSPPGQGYGYTF.

V usage is TRBV5-4 and J usage is TRBJ2-7, with 7 bases that match TRBD1. This CDR3 is 14 amino acids long. The V gene end was trimmed by 4 bases and the J gene end by 2 bases; junction bases not matched to a gene: 6. The germline CDR1 and CDR2 sequences are SGHNT and YYREEE (reference sequence). The CDR3: CASSRQGPPYEQYF. The CDR3 DNA sequence: TGTGCCAGCAGCCGACAGGGACCCCCCTACGAGCAGTACTTC.

The rearrangement uses TRBV6-5 and TRBJ1-2; maybe TRBD1 (5 bases). Germline values: CDR1 MNHEY, CDR2 SVGAGI. This CDR3 spans 12 amino acids. Trimming took 6 bases from V and 4 from J, leaving 9 bases between them. CDR3 sequence reads: CASREGSYGYTF. The CDR3 DNA follows: TGTGCCAGCAGGGAGGGGAGCTATGGCTACACCTTC.

The chain combines TRBV5-1 with TRBJ1-2; 8 nucleotides match TRBD1. Trimming took 4 bases from V and 8 from J; bases not matched to a gene: 10. Per germline, CDR1 SGHRS and CDR2 YFSETQ. The CDR3 extends over 14 amino acids. The CDR3 here is CASSPTQGARGYTF. The DNA for the CDR3 is TGCGCCAGCAGCCCCACCCAGGGGGCCCGAGGCTACACCTTC.

The CDR3 reads CASSVGLAGGDTQYF. CDR3 DNA: TGTGCCAGCAGCGTAGGACTAGCGGGAGGAGATACGCAGTATTTT. The chain uses TRBV9 and TRBJ2-3, with 13 bases that match TRBD2. With V trimmed by 0 bases and J by 5 bases, 0 bases remained unmatched. The CDR3 is 15 residues long. Germline V gene lookup returns CDR1 SGDLS and CDR2 YYNGEE. Supplemented by reference TRBV9 and TRBJ2-3, the full variable domain reads DSGVTQTPKHLITATGQRVTLRCSPRSGDLSVYWYQQSLDQGLQFLIQYYNGEERAKGNILERFSAQQFPDLHSELNLSSLELGDSALYFCASSVGLAGGDTQYFGPGTRLTVL.

The chain has TRBV5-6 and TRBJ1-1; D gene uncertain. CDR3 length equals 14 residues. Trimming took off 0 bases at V and 0 bases at J, with 6 bases between the two ends. Germline CDR1 SGHDT, CDR2 YYEEEE. DNA of the CDR3: TGTGCCAGCAGCTTGGAACAGATGAACACTGAAGCTTTCTTT. It is translated as CASSLEQMNTEAFF. Looking up the rest from reference TRBV5-6 and TRBJ1-1 gives the full variable domain: DAGVTQSPTHLIKTRGQQVTLRCSPKSGHDTVSWYQQALGQGPQFIFQYYEEEERQRGNFPDRFSGHQFPNYSSELNVNALLLGDSALYLCASSLEQMNTEAFFGQGTRLTVV.

In nucleotides, the CDR3 is TGTGCCAGCAGCCCCGCCGGGATCCCCGGAGATACGCAGTATTTT. Its translation is CASSPAGIPGDTQYF. V is TRBV9 and J is TRBJ2-3, with D perhaps TRBD2 (5 bases). Looked up from germline, CDR1 is SGDLS and CDR2 is YYNGEE. V gave up 4 bases and J gave up 5 bases, with 17 bases separating them. This CDR3 is 15 amino acids long.

The chain carries TRBV5-8 and TRBJ2-7; D is perhaps TRBD2 (6 bases). CDR3 length: 14 residues. Germline loops: CDR1 SGHTS, CDR2 YDEGEE. V was shortened by 2 bases and J by 0 bases, with 9 bases between the two germline ends. CDR3 sequence (DNA): TGTGCCAGCAGCTTCCGGGAGAGCTCCTACGAGCAGTACTTC. As protein: CASSFRESSYEQYF.

This CDR3 reads CASSSRLAGEGEQFF. The CDR3 DNA reads TGTGCCAGCAGCTCCCGACTAGCGGGAGAGGGTGAGCAGTTCTTC. V usage is TRBV7-3 and J usage is TRBJ2-1, with 12 nucleotides matching TRBD2. The length of the CDR3 is 15 residues. The V gene's germline CDR1 is SGHTA and CDR2 FQGTGA. The trim removed 4 bases at V and 9 bases at J, leaving 7 bases unmatched.

The J gene is TRBJ2-7, the V gene TRBV28; the match to TRBD2 covers 12 bases. There are 15 residues in the CDR3. Germline V lookup: CDR1 MDHEN, CDR2 SYDVKM. V lost 5 bases to trimming and J lost 8 bases; unmatched junction nucleotides: 10. CDR3 nucleotide sequence: TGTGCCAGCAGTCTACGGACTAGCGGGGCTATCAAGCAGTACTTC. This encodes CASSLRTSGAIKQYF.

The chain has TRBV6-5 and TRBJ1-6; perhaps TRBD1 as D (5 bases). The germline CDR1 and CDR2 sequences are MNHEY and SVGAGI. This CDR3 contains 13 residues. Trimming removed 6 bases at V and 8 bases at J, with 11 bases between. CDR3 nucleotides: TGTGCCAGCAGCCCTTTAGGGGATTCACCCCTCCACTTT. It yields the protein CASSPLGDSPLHF.